These T cell receptor beta chains were read from a single sample in a study of blood T cell repertoires in COVID-19. Libraries were prepared by immunoSEQ multiplex PCR; TCRdb keeps only in-frame clonotypes and omits some of them. In the table there are 350,000 to 400,000 clones, over 75% of which are singletons. Sequencing was carried out using PBMCs or T cells enriched from blood (not recorded which). The receptors were gathered from a woman in her twenties or thirties with acute COVID-19. Both conserved end residues are part of each CDR3. A D gene is named only where the DNA matches it firmly. Size is omitted from some rows. Given values are once, few, many or a class for expanded clones.

cdr3_length	j_call	d_call	v_call	clone_size	cdr3_aa	cdr3_nt
15	TRBJ2-2	TRBD2	TRBV11-2	-	CASSTRLAGTGELFF	TGTGCCAGCAGCACCCGACTAGCGGGCACCGGGGAGCTGTTTTTT
16	TRBJ1-5	-	TRBV19	-	CASSIVSRATNQPQHF	TGTGCCAGTAGTATAGTTTCCAGGGCCACAAATCAGCCCCAGCATTTT
14	TRBJ1-1	-	TRBV5-1	-	CASSPDRQDTEAFF	TGCGCCAGCAGCCCCGACCGACAAGACACTGAAGCTTTCTTT
17	TRBJ2-5	TRBD2	TRBV7-2	-	CASRMGRLAGPFGTQYF	TGTGCCAGCAGGATGGGGCGGCTAGCGGGGCCGTTTGGGACCCAGTACTTC
15	TRBJ2-7	-	TRBV5-1	-	CASSSSRGTTYEQYF	TGCGCCAGCAGCTCGTCGAGGGGGACAACCTACGAGCAGTACTTC
15	TRBJ1-6	-	TRBV7-6	-	CASSHRDKDNSPLHF	TGTGCCAGCAGCCACCGGGACAAGGATAATTCACCCCTCCACTTT
17	TRBJ1-2	TRBD1	TRBV10-2	-	CASSESRSTGGPYGYTF	TGCGCCAGCAGTGAGTCGCGTTCTACAGGGGGTCCCTATGGCTACACCTTC
15	TRBJ2-5	-	TRBV19	-	CASSIPSEPPETQYF	TGTGCCAGTAGTATCCCTAGCGAGCCCCCAGAGACCCAGTACTTC
12	TRBJ2-5	-	TRBV29-1	-	CSVEPRLETQYF	TGCAGCGTTGAACCTAGGTTGGAGACCCAGTACTTC
18	TRBJ1-6	-	TRBV5-4	-	CASSLAASLYGYNSPLHF	TGTGCCAGCAGCCTAGCCGCCAGCTTATACGGTTATAATTCACCCCTCCACTTT
16	TRBJ2-7	TRBD2	TRBV7-8	-	CASSLDPAGPPYEQYF	TGTGCCAGCAGCTTAGACCCAGCGGGGCCTCCCTACGAGCAGTACTTC
14	TRBJ2-3	TRBD2	TRBV27	-	CASSLRRGAGGRYF	TGTGCCAGCAGTCTACGCCGGGGGGCGGGGGGCCGGTATTTT
14	TRBJ2-7	TRBD1	TRBV7-9	-	CASSGDRVRYEQYF	TGTGCCAGCAGCGGCGACAGGGTACGGTACGAGCAGTACTTC
12	TRBJ1-1	TRBD1	TRBV10-3	-	CATKTGDTEAFF	TGTGCCACCAAGACAGGGGACACTGAAGCTTTCTTT
17	TRBJ2-1	TRBD1	TRBV2	-	CASSQQVLDRLNNEQFF	TGTGCCAGCAGCCAACAGGTACTGGACAGGCTTAACAATGAGCAGTTCTTC
15	TRBJ2-1	TRBD2	TRBV18	-	CASSPVASGANEQFF	TGTGCCAGCTCACCCGTTGCTAGCGGGGCGAATGAGCAGTTCTTC
13	TRBJ1-2	TRBD1	TRBV19	-	CASNEEGALGYTF	TGTGCCAGTAATGAGGAGGGGGCGTTGGGCTACACCTTC
14	TRBJ1-2	TRBD1	TRBV7-3	-	CASSWTGTSGGYTF	TGTGCCAGCAGCTGGACAGGGACGTCAGGAGGCTACACCTTC
14	TRBJ1-2	TRBD1	TRBV24-1	-	CATSDSDRAGGYTF	TGTGCCACCAGTGATTCGGACAGGGCGGGAGGCTACACCTTC
14	TRBJ2-3	TRBD1	TRBV24-1	few	CATSRTGIGDTQYF	TGTGCCACCTCGCGGACAGGAATTGGGGATACGCAGTATTTT